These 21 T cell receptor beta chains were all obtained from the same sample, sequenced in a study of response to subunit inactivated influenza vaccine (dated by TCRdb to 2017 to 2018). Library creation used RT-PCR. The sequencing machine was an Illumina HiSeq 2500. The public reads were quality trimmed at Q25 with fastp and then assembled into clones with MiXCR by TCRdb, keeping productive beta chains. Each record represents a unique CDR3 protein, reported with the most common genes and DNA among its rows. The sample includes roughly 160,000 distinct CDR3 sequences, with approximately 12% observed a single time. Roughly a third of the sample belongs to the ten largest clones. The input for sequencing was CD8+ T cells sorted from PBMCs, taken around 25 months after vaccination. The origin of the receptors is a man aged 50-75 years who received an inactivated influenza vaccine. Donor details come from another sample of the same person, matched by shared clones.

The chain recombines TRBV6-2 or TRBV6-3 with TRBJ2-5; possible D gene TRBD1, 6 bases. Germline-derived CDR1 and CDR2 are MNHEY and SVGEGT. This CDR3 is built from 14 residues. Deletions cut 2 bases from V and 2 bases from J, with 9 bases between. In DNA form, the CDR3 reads TGTGCCAGCAGTTACCTAGGGGGACAAGAGACCCAGTACTTC. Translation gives CASSYLGGQETQYF.

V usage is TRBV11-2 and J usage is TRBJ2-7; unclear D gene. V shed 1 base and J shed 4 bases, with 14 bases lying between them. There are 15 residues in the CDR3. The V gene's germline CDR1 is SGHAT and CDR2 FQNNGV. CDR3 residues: CASSLGAGPRYEQYF. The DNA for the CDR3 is TGTGCCAGCAGCTTAGGAGCAGGTCCTAGGTACGAGCAGTACTTC.

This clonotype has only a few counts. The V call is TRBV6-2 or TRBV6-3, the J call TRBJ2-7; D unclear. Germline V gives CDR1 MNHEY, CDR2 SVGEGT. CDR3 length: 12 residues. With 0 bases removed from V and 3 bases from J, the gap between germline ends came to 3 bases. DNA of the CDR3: TGTGCCAGCAGTTACTCTATCTACGAGCAGTACTTC. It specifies CASSYSIYEQYF.

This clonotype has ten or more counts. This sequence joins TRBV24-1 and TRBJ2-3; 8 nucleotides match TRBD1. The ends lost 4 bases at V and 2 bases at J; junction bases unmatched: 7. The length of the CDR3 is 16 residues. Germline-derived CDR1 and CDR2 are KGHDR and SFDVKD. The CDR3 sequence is CATSDKRDRNTDTQYF. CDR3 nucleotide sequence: TGTGCCACCAGTGACAAACGGGACAGGAACACAGATACGCAGTATTTT.

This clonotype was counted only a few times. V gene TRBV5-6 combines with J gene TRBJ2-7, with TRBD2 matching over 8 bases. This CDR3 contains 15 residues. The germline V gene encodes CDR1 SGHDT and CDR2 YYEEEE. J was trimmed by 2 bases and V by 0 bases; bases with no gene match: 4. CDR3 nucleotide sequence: TGTGCCAGCAGCTTGGAGGCTAGCGGGCCCTACGAGCAGTACTTC. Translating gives CASSLEASGPYEQYF.

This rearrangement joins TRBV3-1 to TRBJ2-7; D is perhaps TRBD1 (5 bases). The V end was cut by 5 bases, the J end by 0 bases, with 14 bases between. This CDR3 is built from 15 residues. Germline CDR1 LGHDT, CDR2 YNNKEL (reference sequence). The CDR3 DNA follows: TGTGCCAGCAGCGATACTGGGGCAGCCTCCTACGAGCAGTACTTC. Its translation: CASSDTGAASYEQYF.

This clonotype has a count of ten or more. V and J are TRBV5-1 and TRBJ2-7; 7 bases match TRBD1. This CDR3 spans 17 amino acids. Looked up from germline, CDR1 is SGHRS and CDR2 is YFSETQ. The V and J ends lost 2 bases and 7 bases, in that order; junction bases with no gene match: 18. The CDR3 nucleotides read TGCGCCAGCAGCTTAAGAGGTGGGACAGTCTCAACGGGGGAGCAGTACTTC. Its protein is CASSLRGGTVSTGEQYF.

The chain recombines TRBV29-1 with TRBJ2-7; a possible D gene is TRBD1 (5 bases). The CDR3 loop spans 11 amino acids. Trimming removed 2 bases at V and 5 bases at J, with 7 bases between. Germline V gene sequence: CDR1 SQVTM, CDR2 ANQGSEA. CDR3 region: CSVEQGNEQYF. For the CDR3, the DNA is TGCAGCGTTGAACAGGGTAACGAGCAGTACTTC.

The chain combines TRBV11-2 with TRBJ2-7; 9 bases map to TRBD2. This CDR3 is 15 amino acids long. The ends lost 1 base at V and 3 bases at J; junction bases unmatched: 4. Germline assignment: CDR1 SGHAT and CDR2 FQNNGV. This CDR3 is CASSLASGTFYEQYF. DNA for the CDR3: TGTGCCAGCAGCTTAGCTAGCGGGACATTCTACGAGCAGTACTTC.

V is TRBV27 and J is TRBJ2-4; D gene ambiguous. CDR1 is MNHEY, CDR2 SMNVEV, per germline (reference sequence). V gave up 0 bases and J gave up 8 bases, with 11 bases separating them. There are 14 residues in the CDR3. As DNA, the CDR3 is TGTGCCAGCAGTTTATCAACTCAAGGTGACATTCAGTACTTC. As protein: CASSLSTQGDIQYF.

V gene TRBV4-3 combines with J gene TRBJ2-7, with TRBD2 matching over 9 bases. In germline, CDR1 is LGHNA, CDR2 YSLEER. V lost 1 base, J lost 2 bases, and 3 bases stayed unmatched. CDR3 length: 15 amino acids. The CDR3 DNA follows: TGCGCCAGCAGCCAAGCCGCGGGGGGGGCCTACGAGCAGTACTTC. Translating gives CASSQAAGGAYEQYF.

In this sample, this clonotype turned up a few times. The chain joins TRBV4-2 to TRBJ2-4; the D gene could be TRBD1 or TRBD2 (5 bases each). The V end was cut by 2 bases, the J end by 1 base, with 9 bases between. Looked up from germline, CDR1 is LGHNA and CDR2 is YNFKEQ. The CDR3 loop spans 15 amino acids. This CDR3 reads CASSQWGNAKNIQYF. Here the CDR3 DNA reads TGTGCCAGCAGCCAATGGGGGAACGCCAAAAACATTCAGTACTTC.

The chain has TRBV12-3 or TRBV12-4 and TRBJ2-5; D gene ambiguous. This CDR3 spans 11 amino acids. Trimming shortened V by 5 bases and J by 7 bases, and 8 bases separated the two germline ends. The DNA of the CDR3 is TGTGCCAGCAGTCTAATGGGGACCCAGTACTTC. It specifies CASSLMGTQYF.

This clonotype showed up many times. CDR3 sequence: CASNTGGAGPNQPQHF. CDR3 nucleotides: TGTGCCAGCAACACCGGGGGCGCGGGGCCCAATCAGCCCCAGCATTTT. The gene calls are TRBV12-3 or TRBV12-4 and TRBJ1-5; D might be TRBD1 (6 bases). This CDR3 has 16 amino acids. The V end lost 7 bases, the J end lost 3 bases, and 19 bases lay between the germline ends.

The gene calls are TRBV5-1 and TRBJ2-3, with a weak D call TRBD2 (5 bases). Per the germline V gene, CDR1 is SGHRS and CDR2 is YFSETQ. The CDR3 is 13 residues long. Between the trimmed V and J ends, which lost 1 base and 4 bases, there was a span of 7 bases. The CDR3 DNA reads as TGCGCCAGCAGCTTGATTAGCGCAGATACGCAGTATTTT. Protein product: CASSLISADTQYF.

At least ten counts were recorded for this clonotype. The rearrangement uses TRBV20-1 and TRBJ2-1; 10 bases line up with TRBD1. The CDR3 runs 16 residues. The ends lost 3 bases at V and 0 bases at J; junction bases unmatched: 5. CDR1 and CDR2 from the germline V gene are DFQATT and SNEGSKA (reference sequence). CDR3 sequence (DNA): TGCAGTGCTAGTGGGGACAGGGGAAGCTCCTACAATGAGCAGTTCTTC. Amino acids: CSASGDRGSSYNEQFF.

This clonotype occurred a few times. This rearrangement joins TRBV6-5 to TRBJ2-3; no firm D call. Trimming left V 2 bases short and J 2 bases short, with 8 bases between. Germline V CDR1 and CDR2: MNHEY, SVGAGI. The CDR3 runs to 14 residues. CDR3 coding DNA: TGTGCCAGCAGTTACGCCGGTTTCACAGATACGCAGTATTTT. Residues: CASSYAGFTDTQYF.

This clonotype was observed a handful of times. CDR3 sequence (DNA): TGTGCCAGCAGTGATCCAGGGGGGACTGGGGCCAACGTCCTGACTTTC. It encodes CASSDPGGTGANVLTF. This sequence joins TRBV25-1 and TRBJ2-6, with D possibly being TRBD1 (7 bases). With 3 bases removed from V and 2 bases from J, the gap between germline ends came to 11 bases. The germline V gene has CDR1 MGHDK and CDR2 SYGVNS. The CDR3 has 16 amino acids.

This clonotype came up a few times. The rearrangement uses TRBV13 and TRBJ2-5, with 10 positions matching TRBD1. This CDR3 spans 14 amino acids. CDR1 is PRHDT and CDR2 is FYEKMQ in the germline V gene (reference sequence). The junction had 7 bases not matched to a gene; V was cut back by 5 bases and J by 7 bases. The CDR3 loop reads CASSNGGQGRTQYF. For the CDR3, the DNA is TGTGCCAGCAGCAACGGGGGACAGGGGAGGACCCAGTACTTC.

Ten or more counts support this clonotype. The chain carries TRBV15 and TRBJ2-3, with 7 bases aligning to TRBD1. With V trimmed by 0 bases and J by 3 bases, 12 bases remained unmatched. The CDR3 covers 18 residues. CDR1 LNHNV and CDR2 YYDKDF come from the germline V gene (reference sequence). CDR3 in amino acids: CATSREHLQGSQTDTQYF. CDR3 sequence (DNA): TGTGCCACCAGCAGAGAACATTTACAGGGGAGTCAGACAGATACGCAGTATTTT.

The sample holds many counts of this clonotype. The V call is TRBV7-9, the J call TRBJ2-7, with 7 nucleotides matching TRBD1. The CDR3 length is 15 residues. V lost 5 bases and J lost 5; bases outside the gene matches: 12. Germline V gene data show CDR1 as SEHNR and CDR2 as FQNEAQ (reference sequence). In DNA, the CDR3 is TGTGCCAGCAGCAACCGAGACAGGGTCGGGAACGAGCAGTACTTC. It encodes CASSNRDRVGNEQYF.